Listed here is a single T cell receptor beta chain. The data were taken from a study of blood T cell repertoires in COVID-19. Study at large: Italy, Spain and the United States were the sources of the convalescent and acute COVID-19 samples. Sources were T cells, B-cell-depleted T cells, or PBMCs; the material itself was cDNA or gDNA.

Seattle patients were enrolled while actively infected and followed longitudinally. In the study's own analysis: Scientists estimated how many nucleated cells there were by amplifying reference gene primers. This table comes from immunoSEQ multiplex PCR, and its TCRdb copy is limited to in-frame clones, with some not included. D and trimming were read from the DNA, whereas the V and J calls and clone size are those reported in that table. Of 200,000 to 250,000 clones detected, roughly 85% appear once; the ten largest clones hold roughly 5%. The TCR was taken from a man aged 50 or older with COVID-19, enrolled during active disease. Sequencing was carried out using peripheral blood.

CDR3 sequence reads: CASKLAGGLDEQFF. The CDR3 DNA sequence: TGTGCCAGCAAACTAGCGGGGGGGCTGGATGAGCAGTTCTTC. V and J are TRBV7-3 and TRBJ2-1; 13 bases line up with TRBD2. The CDR3 runs 14 residues. V was pared by 7 bases and J by 8 bases, with 5 bases of the junction left unmatched. CDR1 is SGHTA and CDR2 is FQGTGA in the germline V gene.